This is a list of T cell receptor beta chains from one sample in a study of blood T cell repertoires in COVID-19. The data were produced by immunoSEQ multiplex PCR, yet TCRdb's version contains in-frame clones alone and is incomplete. The data hold tens of thousands of clones, with approximately 90% observed a single time. Sequences were obtained from peripheral blood. These TCRs come from a male donor with acute or convalescent COVID-19. Each CDR3 is given with its conserved first and last residue. A D gene is named only where the DNA matches it firmly. Clone size is not always given. Where it is, it says once, few, many or a class for expanded clones.

V gene,D gene,J gene,clone size,CDR3 DNA,CDR3 protein
TRBV5-1,-,TRBJ2-2,-,TGCGCCAGCAGCTTGGATCGGGGGATGGGCACCGGGGAGCTGTTTTTT,CASSLDRGMGTGELFF
TRBV7-9,-,TRBJ2-3,-,TGTGCCAGCACCTCCGCCTCCGGGTACGATACGCAGTATTTT,CASTSASGYDTQYF
TRBV21-1,-,TRBJ2-3,-,TGTGCCAGCAGCGTAGCGGGGGGGCTTCTTGGAGATACGCAGTATTTT,CASSVAGGLLGDTQYF
TRBV10-3,-,TRBJ1-1,-,TGTGCCACCGAGAGTGGGGGCCCTGGGAACACTGAAGCTTTCTTT,CATESGGPGNTEAFF
TRBV6-5,TRBD2,TRBJ2-3,-,TGTGCCACCAGACTAGCGGGGCTTCCCACAGATACGCAGTATTTT,CATRLAGLPTDTQYF
TRBV6-5,TRBD1,TRBJ2-2,-,TGTGCCAGCACCCGAGGGGGCCGGGGCGGGGAGCTGTTTTTT,CASTRGGRGGELFF
TRBV27,TRBD1,TRBJ2-1,once,TGTGCCAGCAGTCCAAGGGGGCTTGAGCAGTTCTTC,CASSPRGLEQFF
TRBV11-2,-,TRBJ1-4,-,TGTGCCAGCACCTCAGCGCCCGGGGAAAAACTGTTTTTT,CASTSAPGEKLFF
TRBV7-9,TRBD2,TRBJ2-3,-,TGTGCCAGCAGTCCTGCGGGGGGATACACAGATACGCAGTATTTT,CASSPAGGYTDTQYF
TRBV5-4,TRBD2,TRBJ2-4,-,TGTGCCAGCAGCTTGGAACTAGCGGCCTCTAACATTCAGTACTTC,CASSLELAASNIQYF
TRBV12-3/TRBV12-4,TRBD1,TRBJ1-5,once,TGTGCCAGCAGTTTAAGGCAGGGGGGGCCCCAGCATTTT,CASSLRQGGPQHF
TRBV30,TRBD2,TRBJ2-3,-,TGTGCCTGTGCGGGGGGGCTGGTTGATACGCAGTATTTT,CACAGGLVDTQYF
TRBV20-1,-,TRBJ2-3,-,TGCAGTGCTCCGGTGTCAGATACGCAGTATTTT,CSAPVSDTQYF
TRBV5-1,-,TRBJ1-3,-,TGCGCCAGCAGCTCGACGGGAAGCCGCTCTGGAAACACCATATATTTT,CASSSTGSRSGNTIYF
TRBV2,TRBD2,TRBJ2-3,-,TGTGCCAGCATTCTCGAGCGGGGGGGGACAGATACGCAGTATTTT,CASILERGGTDTQYF
TRBV10-3,TRBD2,TRBJ2-3,-,TGTGCCATCAGTGCCCTAGCGGGGGCCGGGGATACGCAGTATTTT,CAISALAGAGDTQYF
TRBV27,TRBD1,TRBJ1-4,once,TGTGCCAGCAGTAACGACAGGGAAGGCGAAAAACTGTTTTTT,CASSNDREGEKLFF
TRBV19,-,TRBJ2-7,-,TGTGCCAGTAGTCCTTACCCCGGGACAAATACCTACGAGCAGTACTTC,CASSPYPGTNTYEQYF
TRBV30,-,TRBJ2-3,-,TGTGCCTGGAGCTTCAGGGGGGTGGTAGATACGCAGTATTTT,CAWSFRGVVDTQYF
TRBV7-6,-,TRBJ2-6,-,TGTGCCAGCACCCTACAGGGTGGGACGGCTACTGGGGCCAACGTCCTGACTTTC,CASTLQGGTATGANVLTF
TRBV30,-,TRBJ1-5,once,TGTGCCTGGAGTGTAGGAGGGGGGGATCAGCCCCAGCATTTT,CAWSVGGGDQPQHF
TRBV7-6,TRBD1,TRBJ1-4,once,TGTGCCAGCAGCCCCGGGACAGGAGTTAATGAAAAACTGTTTTTT,CASSPGTGVNEKLFF
TRBV19,TRBD1,TRBJ1-2,-,TGTGCCAGTAGTACGTACACAGGGGACGGCTACACCTTC,CASSTYTGDGYTF
TRBV27,-,TRBJ1-6,-,TGTGCCAGCAGCCCGAGGGCCTATAATTCACCCCTCCACTTT,CASSPRAYNSPLHF
TRBV15,-,TRBJ2-7,-,TGTGCCACCGGGGACTTATCCTACGAGCAGTACTTC,CATGDLSYEQYF
TRBV30,-,TRBJ2-3,-,TGTGCCTGGAGCCTTGCTCTCGGCGGGGGCTTCACAGATACGCAGTATTTT,CAWSLALGGGFTDTQYF